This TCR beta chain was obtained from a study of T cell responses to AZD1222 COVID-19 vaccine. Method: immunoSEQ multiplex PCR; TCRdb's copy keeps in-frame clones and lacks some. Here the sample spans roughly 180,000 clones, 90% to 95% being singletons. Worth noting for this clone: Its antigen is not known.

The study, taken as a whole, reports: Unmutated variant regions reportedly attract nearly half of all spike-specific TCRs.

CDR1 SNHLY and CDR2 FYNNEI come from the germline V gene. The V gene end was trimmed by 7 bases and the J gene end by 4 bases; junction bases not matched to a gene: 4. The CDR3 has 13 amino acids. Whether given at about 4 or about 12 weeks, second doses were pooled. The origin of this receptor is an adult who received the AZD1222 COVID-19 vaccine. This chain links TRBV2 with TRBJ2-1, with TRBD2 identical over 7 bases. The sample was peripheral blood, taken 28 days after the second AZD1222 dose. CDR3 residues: CASMAGEYNEQFF. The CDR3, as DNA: TGTGCCAGCATGGCGGGGGAGTACAATGAGCAGTTCTTC.